Listed below are T cell receptor beta chains from one sample, sequenced in a study of T cells in tuberculosis. The protocol was immunoSEQ multiplex PCR, while the TCRdb copy is restricted to in-frame clones and leaves out a portion. The sample records 37,000 or so clones, 90% to 95% being singletons. What was sequenced was PBMCs. These receptors all come from a donor between 10 and 35 years old with latent tuberculosis or without tuberculosis infection. Some clones in this sample may be carry-over from other donors' samples. The CDR3 runs from the conserved cysteine through the conserved F or W. A D gene is named only where the DNA matches it firmly. Rows may omit the clone size; those that give it use once, few, many or a size class.

d_gene: -; v_gene: TRBV10-3; j_gene: TRBJ1-1; abundance: -; CDR3nt: TGTGCCATCTCCCCGGACAGCACTGAAGCTTTCTTT; CDR3aa: CAISPDSTEAFF
d_gene: -; v_gene: TRBV28; j_gene: TRBJ1-5; abundance: -; CDR3nt: TGTGCCAGCAGCGTAACTCTCAATCAGCCCCAGCATTTT; CDR3aa: CASSVTLNQPQHF
d_gene: TRBD2; v_gene: TRBV30; j_gene: TRBJ2-7; abundance: -; CDR3nt: TGTGCCTGGAGTGTGATACTAGCGGGGACCTACGAGCAGTACTTC; CDR3aa: CAWSVILAGTYEQYF
d_gene: TRBD1; v_gene: TRBV5-4; j_gene: TRBJ1-1; abundance: -; CDR3nt: TGTGCCAGTAGCTGGGATCCGACAGGGGTGAACACTGAAGCTTTCTTT; CDR3aa: CASSWDPTGVNTEAFF
d_gene: TRBD1; v_gene: TRBV4-1; j_gene: TRBJ2-1; abundance: -; CDR3nt: TGCGCCAGCAGCCAAGATACTTCTAGGGACAGGGAAGTAGGTGAGCAGTTCTTC; CDR3aa: CASSQDTSRDREVGEQFF
d_gene: -; v_gene: TRBV2; j_gene: TRBJ1-3; abundance: -; CDR3nt: TGTGCCAGCAGTGAAGCGCGATACTCTGGAAACACCATATATTTT; CDR3aa: CASSEARYSGNTIYF
d_gene: -; v_gene: TRBV29-1; j_gene: TRBJ2-3; abundance: -; CDR3nt: TGCAGCGTTGAAGATTACAGGGCACGAGATACGCAGTATTTT; CDR3aa: CSVEDYRARDTQYF
d_gene: TRBD1; v_gene: TRBV6-4; j_gene: TRBJ1-6; abundance: -; CDR3nt: TGTGCCAGCAGCCCGGGACAGGGAGGCAATTCACCCCTCCACTTT; CDR3aa: CASSPGQGGNSPLHF
d_gene: -; v_gene: TRBV5-1; j_gene: TRBJ1-2; abundance: -; CDR3nt: TGCGCCAGCAGCTTGGCTGGCAGGCCTGCCTATGGCTACACCTTC; CDR3aa: CASSLAGRPAYGYTF
d_gene: -; v_gene: TRBV2; j_gene: TRBJ1-5; abundance: few; CDR3nt: TGTGCCAGCAGGGAGGGGTTTCAGCCCCAGCATTTT; CDR3aa: CASREGFQPQHF
d_gene: -; v_gene: TRBV19; j_gene: TRBJ1-2; abundance: -; CDR3nt: TGTGCCAGTAGTGTACAGGACCCACCTAACTATGGCTACACCTTC; CDR3aa: CASSVQDPPNYGYTF
d_gene: TRBD2; v_gene: TRBV7-3; j_gene: TRBJ2-5; abundance: -; CDR3nt: TGTGCCAGCAGCGCCCTAACGGGGGGTGGGCAAGAGACCCAGTACTTC; CDR3aa: CASSALTGGGQETQYF
d_gene: TRBD2; v_gene: TRBV7-2; j_gene: TRBJ2-7; abundance: -; CDR3nt: TGTGCCAGCAACAACTGGGGGGGAGTAGACACCTACGAGCAGTACTTC; CDR3aa: CASNNWGGVDTYEQYF
d_gene: TRBD1; v_gene: TRBV4-3; j_gene: TRBJ1-6; abundance: -; CDR3nt: TGCGCCAGCAGCCAATTCGCCGACAGGGTAAATTCACCCCTCCACTTT; CDR3aa: CASSQFADRVNSPLHF
d_gene: -; v_gene: TRBV27; j_gene: TRBJ2-6; abundance: -; CDR3nt: TGTGCCAGCAGTTTGTATGGGGCCAACGTCCTGACTTTC; CDR3aa: CASSLYGANVLTF
d_gene: TRBD2; v_gene: TRBV7-6; j_gene: TRBJ2-1; abundance: -; CDR3nt: TGTGCCAGCAGCCCGGAGATCCCTAGCGGGAATATCTACAATGAGCAGTTCTTC; CDR3aa: CASSPEIPSGNIYNEQFF
d_gene: TRBD2; v_gene: TRBV5-4; j_gene: TRBJ2-7; abundance: -; CDR3nt: TGTGCCAGCAGCCCCCAGAAGACTAGCGGGGGCGACGAGCAGTACTTC; CDR3aa: CASSPQKTSGGDEQYF
d_gene: TRBD1; v_gene: TRBV18; j_gene: TRBJ1-2; abundance: -; CDR3nt: TGTGCCAGCTCAACAGGGGACAGGGGACATGGCTACACCTTC; CDR3aa: CASSTGDRGHGYTF
d_gene: TRBD1; v_gene: TRBV11-2; j_gene: TRBJ1-2; abundance: -; CDR3nt: TGTGCCAGCAGCTTAGGCAACAGGGGATATGGCTACACCTTC; CDR3aa: CASSLGNRGYGYTF
d_gene: -; v_gene: TRBV6-1; j_gene: TRBJ1-5; abundance: -; CDR3nt: TGTGCCAGCAACTACGTAGGCAATCAGCCCCAGCATTTT; CDR3aa: CASNYVGNQPQHF
d_gene: -; v_gene: TRBV6-5; j_gene: TRBJ1-4; abundance: -; CDR3nt: TGTGCCAGCAGACACGACAGAAGTGCTGAAAAACTGTTTTTT; CDR3aa: CASRHDRSAEKLFF
d_gene: TRBD1; v_gene: TRBV5-1; j_gene: TRBJ2-3; abundance: -; CDR3nt: TGCGCCAGCGGGACAGGGGGCACAGATACGCAGTATTTT; CDR3aa: CASGTGGTDTQYF
d_gene: -; v_gene: TRBV7-3; j_gene: TRBJ2-1; abundance: -; CDR3nt: TGTGCCAGCAGCCCAAGACAGGCAAGCTCCTACAATGAGCAGTTCTTC; CDR3aa: CASSPRQASSYNEQFF
d_gene: TRBD1; v_gene: TRBV27; j_gene: TRBJ1-2; abundance: -; CDR3nt: TGTGCCAGCAGCGTACGTCCGGGACAGCACGCGAGCTACACCTTC; CDR3aa: CASSVRPGQHASYTF
d_gene: TRBD1; v_gene: TRBV6-6; j_gene: TRBJ2-5; abundance: -; CDR3nt: TGTGCCAGCAGTACCCACAGGGGCCCTCCCCAAGAGACCCAGTACTTC; CDR3aa: CASSTHRGPPQETQYF
d_gene: -; v_gene: TRBV10-3; j_gene: TRBJ2-7; abundance: -; CDR3nt: TGTGCCATCAGGGTACATTCGGACAGCTACGAGCAGTACTTC; CDR3aa: CAIRVHSDSYEQYF
d_gene: TRBD1; v_gene: TRBV19; j_gene: TRBJ1-2; abundance: -; CDR3nt: TGTGCCAGTAGTATAATAGGGGGCGCAACGGACTATGGCTACACCTTC; CDR3aa: CASSIIGGATDYGYTF
d_gene: -; v_gene: TRBV11-2; j_gene: TRBJ1-2; abundance: -; CDR3nt: TGTGCCAGCACCCCGGGGGGGGTTTCTAACTATGGCTACACCTTC; CDR3aa: CASTPGGVSNYGYTF
d_gene: TRBD1; v_gene: TRBV19; j_gene: TRBJ1-1; abundance: -; CDR3nt: TGTGCCAGTCGCGGACAGGCGAACACTGAAGCTTTCTTT; CDR3aa: CASRGQANTEAFF
d_gene: -; v_gene: TRBV5-1; j_gene: TRBJ2-6; abundance: -; CDR3nt: TGCGCCAGCAGCTTGGGCCAGGTGTACGGGGCCAACGTCCTGACTTTC; CDR3aa: CASSLGQVYGANVLTF
d_gene: -; v_gene: TRBV6-6; j_gene: TRBJ2-7; abundance: few; CDR3nt: TGTGCCAGCAGTTTAGGACTTCCCTACGAGCAGTACTTC; CDR3aa: CASSLGLPYEQYF
d_gene: -; v_gene: TRBV15; j_gene: TRBJ2-3; abundance: -; CDR3nt: TGTGCCACCAGCAGAGATCAAGCCAGGGCGGTCTCTAGCACAGATACGCAGTATTTT; CDR3aa: CATSRDQARAVSSTDTQYF
d_gene: -; v_gene: TRBV27; j_gene: TRBJ2-2; abundance: -; CDR3nt: TGTGCCAGCAGCGGGGGACGGGGCATTAACACCGGGGAGCTGTTTTTT; CDR3aa: CASSGGRGINTGELFF
d_gene: TRBD1; v_gene: TRBV6-5; j_gene: TRBJ2-7; abundance: -; CDR3nt: TGTGCCAGCAGTTACGGGACAGGGAGCTCCTACGAGCAGTACTTC; CDR3aa: CASSYGTGSSYEQYF
d_gene: -; v_gene: TRBV5-6; j_gene: TRBJ1-1; abundance: -; CDR3nt: TGTGCCAGCAGCCCCTCCGGTGCAGGGTGGGTGAACACTGAAGCTTTCTTT; CDR3aa: CASSPSGAGWVNTEAFF
d_gene: -; v_gene: TRBV30; j_gene: TRBJ1-5; abundance: -; CDR3nt: TGTGCCTGGAGTGCCCAGGGTAATCAGCCCCAGCATTTT; CDR3aa: CAWSAQGNQPQHF
d_gene: -; v_gene: TRBV18; j_gene: TRBJ1-1; abundance: once; CDR3nt: TGTGCCAGCTCAGGCCAGGACACTCTAAACACTGAAGCTTTCTTT; CDR3aa: CASSGQDTLNTEAFF
d_gene: -; v_gene: TRBV21-1; j_gene: TRBJ1-2; abundance: -; CDR3nt: TGTGCCAGCAGCAGAAACAGGGATTATGGCTACACCTTC; CDR3aa: CASSRNRDYGYTF
d_gene: -; v_gene: TRBV5-4; j_gene: TRBJ2-3; abundance: -; CDR3nt: TGTGCCAGCAGGTTAGAGGGCACAGATACGCAGTATTTT; CDR3aa: CASRLEGTDTQYF
d_gene: TRBD2; v_gene: TRBV11-2; j_gene: TRBJ2-7; abundance: few; CDR3nt: TGTGCCAGCAGCTTAGAGCGGGAGAACGAGCAGTACTTC; CDR3aa: CASSLERENEQYF
d_gene: -; v_gene: TRBV20-1; j_gene: TRBJ1-2; abundance: -; CDR3nt: TGCAGTGCTAGATCGGACTCTGGCTACACCTTC; CDR3aa: CSARSDSGYTF
d_gene: -; v_gene: TRBV4-3; j_gene: TRBJ1-3; abundance: -; CDR3nt: TGCGCCAGCAGCCAAGCTATCTCTGGAAACACCATATATTTT; CDR3aa: CASSQAISGNTIYF
d_gene: TRBD1; v_gene: TRBV5-5; j_gene: TRBJ2-7; abundance: -; CDR3nt: TGTGCCAGCAGCTTCCGGGACAGCCGTTGGGTGCAGTACTTC; CDR3aa: CASSFRDSRWVQYF
d_gene: -; v_gene: TRBV10-3; j_gene: TRBJ1-2; abundance: -; CDR3nt: TGTGCCATCAGTGAGAAGGGTTCGGAGGAGTATGGCTACACCTTC; CDR3aa: CAISEKGSEEYGYTF
d_gene: -; v_gene: TRBV25-1; j_gene: TRBJ1-2; abundance: -; CDR3nt: TGTGCCAGCGAGGGATCGGTAGGTGGCTACACCTTC; CDR3aa: CASEGSVGGYTF
d_gene: -; v_gene: TRBV4-3; j_gene: TRBJ1-2; abundance: -; CDR3nt: TGCGCCAGCAGCCAATATGGTCCCGGGAAGGGCTACACCTTC; CDR3aa: CASSQYGPGKGYTF
d_gene: TRBD2; v_gene: TRBV9; j_gene: TRBJ2-7; abundance: -; CDR3nt: TGTGCCAGCAGCGTACTAGCGGGGGTGCTCGGGGAGCAGTACTTC; CDR3aa: CASSVLAGVLGEQYF
d_gene: -; v_gene: TRBV5-8; j_gene: TRBJ1-1; abundance: -; CDR3nt: TGTGCCAGCAGCTGGGACTCTAACACTGAAGCTTTCTTT; CDR3aa: CASSWDSNTEAFF
d_gene: -; v_gene: TRBV2; j_gene: TRBJ1-4; abundance: -; CDR3nt: TGTGCCAGCAGTGACGAGGGAGGTGAAAAACTGTTTTTT; CDR3aa: CASSDEGGEKLFF
d_gene: TRBD1; v_gene: TRBV25-1; j_gene: TRBJ1-2; abundance: -; CDR3nt: TGTGCCAGCCGAAAAACCGGACAGGGCTTTGGCTACACCTTT; CDR3aa: CASRKTGQGFGYTF
d_gene: TRBD2; v_gene: TRBV29-1; j_gene: TRBJ2-3; abundance: -; CDR3nt: TGCAGCGTGGCCGGGACTAGCGGTGATACGCAGTATTTT; CDR3aa: CSVAGTSGDTQYF
d_gene: -; v_gene: TRBV4-3; j_gene: TRBJ1-1; abundance: -; CDR3nt: TGCGCCAGCAGCCAAGGGACACGCACTGAAGCTTTCTTT; CDR3aa: CASSQGTRTEAFF
d_gene: TRBD1; v_gene: TRBV7-2; j_gene: TRBJ1-1; abundance: -; CDR3nt: TGTGCCAGCAGCTTCCGGACAGGAAGGAACACTGAAGCTTTCTTT; CDR3aa: CASSFRTGRNTEAFF
d_gene: -; v_gene: TRBV7-2; j_gene: TRBJ1-1; abundance: -; CDR3nt: TGTGCCAGCAGCCGCAGGGGCGTGACGGCTGAAGCTTTCTTT; CDR3aa: CASSRRGVTAEAFF
d_gene: TRBD1; v_gene: TRBV11-2; j_gene: TRBJ1-1; abundance: -; CDR3nt: TGTGCCAGCAGCTTGGGGACAGGGTGGACTGAAGCTTTCTTT; CDR3aa: CASSLGTGWTEAFF
d_gene: -; v_gene: TRBV6-6; j_gene: TRBJ1-1; abundance: -; CDR3nt: TGTGCCAGCAGTTACGGTGCGGGTACCATGAACACTGAAGCTTTCTTT; CDR3aa: CASSYGAGTMNTEAFF
d_gene: TRBD2; v_gene: TRBV11-2; j_gene: TRBJ2-7; abundance: -; CDR3nt: TGTGCCAGCAGCTTATGGCGGGGGGCCAGGTACGAGCAGTACTTC; CDR3aa: CASSLWRGARYEQYF